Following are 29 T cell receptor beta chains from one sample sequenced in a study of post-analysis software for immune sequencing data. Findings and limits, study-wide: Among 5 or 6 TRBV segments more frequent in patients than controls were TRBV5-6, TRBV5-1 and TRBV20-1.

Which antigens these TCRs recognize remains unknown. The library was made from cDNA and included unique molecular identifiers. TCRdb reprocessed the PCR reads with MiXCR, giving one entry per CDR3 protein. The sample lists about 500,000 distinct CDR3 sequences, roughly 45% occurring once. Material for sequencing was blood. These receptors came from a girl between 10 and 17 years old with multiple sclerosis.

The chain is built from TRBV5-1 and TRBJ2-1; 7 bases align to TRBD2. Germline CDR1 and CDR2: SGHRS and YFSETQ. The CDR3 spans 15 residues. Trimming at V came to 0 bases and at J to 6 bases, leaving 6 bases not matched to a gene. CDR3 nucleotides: TGCGCCAGCAGCTTGGCCGGCGGGAGTTCCAATGAGCAGTTCTTC. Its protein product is CASSLAGGSSNEQFF.

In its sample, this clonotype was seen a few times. DNA for the CDR3: TGTGCCAGCAGCTTATTCTCGACAGGGGTCCTCACTGAAGCTTTCTTT. This encodes CASSLFSTGVLTEAFF. The rearrangement joins TRBV7-8 to TRBJ1-1; 8 bases match TRBD1. V was pared by 2 bases and J by 4 bases, with 9 bases of the junction left unmatched. The CDR3 consists of 16 residues. Germline loops: CDR1 SGHVS, CDR2 FQNEAQ.

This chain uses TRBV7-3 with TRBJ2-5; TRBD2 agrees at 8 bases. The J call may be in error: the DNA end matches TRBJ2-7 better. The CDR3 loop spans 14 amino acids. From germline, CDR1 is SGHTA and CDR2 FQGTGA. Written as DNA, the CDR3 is TGTGCCAGCAGCTTAGCGGGAGGAGTGGACGAGCAGTACTTC. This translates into CASSLAGGVDEQYF.

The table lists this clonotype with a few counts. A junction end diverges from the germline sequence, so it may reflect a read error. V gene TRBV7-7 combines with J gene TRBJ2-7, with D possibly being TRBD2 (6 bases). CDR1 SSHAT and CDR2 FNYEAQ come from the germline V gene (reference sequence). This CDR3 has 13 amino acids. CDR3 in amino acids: CASSLAEVYEQYF. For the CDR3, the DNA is TGTGCTAGCAGCTTAGCGGAGGTCTACGAGCAGTACTTC.

Here the CDR3 DNA reads TGTGCCAGCAGCTTCTGGGAGGATATACAGTACAATGAGCAGTTCTTC. This gives the protein CASSFWEDIQYNEQFF. This rearrangement joins TRBV11-2 to TRBJ2-1; D may be TRBD2 (6 bases). The V and J ends lost 3 bases and 4 bases respectively, with 16 bases between them. The CDR3 totals 16 residues. The germline gives CDR1 SGHAT, CDR2 FQNNGV.

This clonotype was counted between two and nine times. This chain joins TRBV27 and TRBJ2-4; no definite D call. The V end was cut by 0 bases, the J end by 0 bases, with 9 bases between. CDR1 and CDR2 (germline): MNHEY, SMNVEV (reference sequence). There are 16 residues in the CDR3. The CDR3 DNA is TGTGCCAGCAGTTTATCAGGGCGCCTAGCCAAAAACATTCAGTACTTC. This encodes CASSLSGRLAKNIQYF.

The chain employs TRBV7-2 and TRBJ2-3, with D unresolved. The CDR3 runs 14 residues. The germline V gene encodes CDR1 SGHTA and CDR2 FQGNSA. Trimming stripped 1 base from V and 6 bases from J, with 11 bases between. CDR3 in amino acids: CASSLDSARDTQYF. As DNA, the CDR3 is TGTGCCAGCAGCTTAGATTCAGCCAGGGATACGCAGTATTTT.

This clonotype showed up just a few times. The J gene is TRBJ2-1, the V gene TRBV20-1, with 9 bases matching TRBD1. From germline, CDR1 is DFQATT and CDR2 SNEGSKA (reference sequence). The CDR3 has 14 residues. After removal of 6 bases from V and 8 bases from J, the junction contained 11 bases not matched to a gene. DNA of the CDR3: TGCAGTGCCCTGATGGGACAGGGTAGAGATGAGCAGTTCTTC. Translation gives CSALMGQGRDEQFF.

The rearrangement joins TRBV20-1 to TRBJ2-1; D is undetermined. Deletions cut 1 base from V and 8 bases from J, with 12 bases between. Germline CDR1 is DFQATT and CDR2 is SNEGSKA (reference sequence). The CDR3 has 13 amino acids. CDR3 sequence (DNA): TGCAGTGCTAGAGTCCCTAATTCGGATGAGCAGTTCTTC. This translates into CSARVPNSDEQFF.

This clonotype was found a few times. The CDR3 loop reads CASSESRGSEQFF. The CDR3 coding sequence is TGTGCCAGCAGTGAAAGTAGGGGGAGTGAGCAGTTCTTC. The genes are TRBV6-1 and TRBJ2-1, with a weak D call TRBD1 (6 bases). The CDR3 extends over 13 amino acids. The germline gives CDR1 MNHNS, CDR2 SASEGT. V dropped 2 bases and J dropped 9 bases, with 11 bases sitting between them.

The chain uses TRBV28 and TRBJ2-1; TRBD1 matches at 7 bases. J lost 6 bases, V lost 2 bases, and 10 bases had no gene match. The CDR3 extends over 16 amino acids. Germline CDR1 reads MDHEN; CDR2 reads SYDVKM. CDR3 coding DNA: TGTGCCAGCAGTTTACGGGACAGAGGGACCCTCAATGAGCAGTTCTTC. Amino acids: CASSLRDRGTLNEQFF.

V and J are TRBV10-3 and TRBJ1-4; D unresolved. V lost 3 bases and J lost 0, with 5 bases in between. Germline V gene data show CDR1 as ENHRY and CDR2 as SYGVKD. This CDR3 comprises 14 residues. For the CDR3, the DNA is TGTGCCATCAGTGATGACGCAACTAATGAAAAACTGTTTTTT. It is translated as CAISDDATNEKLFF.

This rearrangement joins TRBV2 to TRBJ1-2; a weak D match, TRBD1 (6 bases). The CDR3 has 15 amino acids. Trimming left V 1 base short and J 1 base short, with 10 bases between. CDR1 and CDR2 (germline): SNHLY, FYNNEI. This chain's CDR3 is CASSEDRAINYGYTF. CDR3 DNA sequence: TGTGCCAGCAGTGAAGACAGGGCGATTAACTATGGCTACACCTTC.

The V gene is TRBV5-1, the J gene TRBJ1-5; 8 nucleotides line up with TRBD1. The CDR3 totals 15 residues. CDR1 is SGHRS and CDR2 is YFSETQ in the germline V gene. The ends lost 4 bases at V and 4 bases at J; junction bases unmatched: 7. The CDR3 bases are TGCGCCAGCAGCCCCGGACAGGGCCAAAATCAGCCCCAGCATTTT. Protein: CASSPGQGQNQPQHF.

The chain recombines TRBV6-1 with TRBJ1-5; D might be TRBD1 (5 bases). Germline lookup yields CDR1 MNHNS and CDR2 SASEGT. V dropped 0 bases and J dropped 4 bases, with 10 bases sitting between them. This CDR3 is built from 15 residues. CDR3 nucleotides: TGTGCCAGCAGTGAAGCCGGGACGCCGAATCAGCCCCAGCATTTT. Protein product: CASSEAGTPNQPQHF.

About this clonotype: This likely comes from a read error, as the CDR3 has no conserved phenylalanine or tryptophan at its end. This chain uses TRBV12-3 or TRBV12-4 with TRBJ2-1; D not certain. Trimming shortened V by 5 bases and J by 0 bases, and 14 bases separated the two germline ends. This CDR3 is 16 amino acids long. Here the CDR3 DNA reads TGTGCCAGCAGTCTTCACCGGATAAGCTCCTACAATGAGCAGTTCTTA. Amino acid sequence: CASSLHRISSYNEQFL.

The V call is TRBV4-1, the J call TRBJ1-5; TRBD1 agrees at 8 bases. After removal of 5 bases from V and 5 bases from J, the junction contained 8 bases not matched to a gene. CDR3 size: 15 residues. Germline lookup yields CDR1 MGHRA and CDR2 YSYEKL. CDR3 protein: CASSVGTGYYQPQHF. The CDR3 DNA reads TGCGCCAGCAGCGTCGGGACAGGCTATTATCAGCCCCAGCATTTT.

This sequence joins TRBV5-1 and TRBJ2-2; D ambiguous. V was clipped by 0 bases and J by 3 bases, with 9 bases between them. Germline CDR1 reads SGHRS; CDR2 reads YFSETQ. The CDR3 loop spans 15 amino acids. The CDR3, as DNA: TGCGCCAGCAGCTTGGGGACCAGAGACACCGGGGAGCTGTTTTTT. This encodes CASSLGTRDTGELFF.

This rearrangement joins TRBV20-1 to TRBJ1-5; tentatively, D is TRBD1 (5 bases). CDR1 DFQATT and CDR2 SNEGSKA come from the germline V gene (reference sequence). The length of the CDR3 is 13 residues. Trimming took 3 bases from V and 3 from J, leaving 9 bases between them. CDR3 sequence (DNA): TGCAGTGCTAGGACAGCAAACAATCAGCCCCAGCATTTT. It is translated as CSARTANNQPQHF.

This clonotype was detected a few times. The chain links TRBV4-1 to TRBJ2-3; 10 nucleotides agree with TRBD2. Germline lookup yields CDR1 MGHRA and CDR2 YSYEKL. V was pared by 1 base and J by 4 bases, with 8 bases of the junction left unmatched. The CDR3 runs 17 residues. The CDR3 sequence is CASSQVGLAGVPDTQYF. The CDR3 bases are TGCGCCAGCAGCCAAGTCGGGCTAGCGGGAGTGCCAGATACGCAGTATTTT.

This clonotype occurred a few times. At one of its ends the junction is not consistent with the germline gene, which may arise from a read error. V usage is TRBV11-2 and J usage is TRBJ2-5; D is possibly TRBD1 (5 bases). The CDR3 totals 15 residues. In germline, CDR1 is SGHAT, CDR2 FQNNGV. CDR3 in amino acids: CASSAIKGIQEAQYF. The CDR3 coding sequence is TGTGCCAGCAGCGCCATTAAGGGGATCCAAGAGGCCCAGTACTTC.

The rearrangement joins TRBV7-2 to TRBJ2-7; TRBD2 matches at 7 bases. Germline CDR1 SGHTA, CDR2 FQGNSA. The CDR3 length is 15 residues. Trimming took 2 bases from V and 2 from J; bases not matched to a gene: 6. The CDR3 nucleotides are TGTGCCAGCAGCTTAAGGTGGGAGGGACCCTACGAGCAGTACTTC. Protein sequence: CASSLRWEGPYEQYF.

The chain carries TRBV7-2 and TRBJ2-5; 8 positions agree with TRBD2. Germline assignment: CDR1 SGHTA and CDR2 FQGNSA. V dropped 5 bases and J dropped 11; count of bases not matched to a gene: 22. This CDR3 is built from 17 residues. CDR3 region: CASSKPARAGGLNEQYF. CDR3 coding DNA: TGTGCCAGCAGCAAACCGGCTAGGGCGGGAGGTCTAAATGAGCAGTACTTC.

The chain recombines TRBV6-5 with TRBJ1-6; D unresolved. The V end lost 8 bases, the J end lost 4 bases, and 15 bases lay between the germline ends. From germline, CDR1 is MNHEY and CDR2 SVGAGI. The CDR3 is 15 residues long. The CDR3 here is CASGPPASYNSPLHF. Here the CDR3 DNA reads TGTGCCAGCGGGCCCCCCGCTTCATATAATTCACCCCTCCACTTT.

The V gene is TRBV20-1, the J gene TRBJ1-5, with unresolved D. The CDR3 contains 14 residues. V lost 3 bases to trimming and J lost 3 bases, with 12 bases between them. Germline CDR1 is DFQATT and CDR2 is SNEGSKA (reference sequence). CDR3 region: CSASAAVHNQPQHF. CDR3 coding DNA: TGCAGTGCTAGTGCGGCAGTACACAATCAGCCCCAGCATTTT.

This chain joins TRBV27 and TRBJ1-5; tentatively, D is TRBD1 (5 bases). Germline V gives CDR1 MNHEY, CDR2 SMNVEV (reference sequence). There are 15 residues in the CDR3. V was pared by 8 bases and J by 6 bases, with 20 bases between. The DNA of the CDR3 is TGTGCCAGCCGGCCATTAGGGTCGGGGGGTCAGCCCCAGCATTTT. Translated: CASRPLGSGGQPQHF.

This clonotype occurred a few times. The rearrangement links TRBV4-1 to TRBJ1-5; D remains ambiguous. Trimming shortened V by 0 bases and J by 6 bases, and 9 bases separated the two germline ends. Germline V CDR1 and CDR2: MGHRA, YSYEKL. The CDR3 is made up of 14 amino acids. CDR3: CASSQEWGGQPQHF. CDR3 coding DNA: TGCGCCAGCAGCCAAGAGTGGGGAGGTCAGCCCCAGCATTTT.

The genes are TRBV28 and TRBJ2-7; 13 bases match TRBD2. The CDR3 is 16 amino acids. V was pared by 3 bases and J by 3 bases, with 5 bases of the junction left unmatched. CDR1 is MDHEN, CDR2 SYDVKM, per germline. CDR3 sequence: CASSFDRTSGGYEQYF. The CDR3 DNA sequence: TGTGCCAGCAGTTTTGACAGGACTAGCGGGGGCTACGAGCAGTACTTC.

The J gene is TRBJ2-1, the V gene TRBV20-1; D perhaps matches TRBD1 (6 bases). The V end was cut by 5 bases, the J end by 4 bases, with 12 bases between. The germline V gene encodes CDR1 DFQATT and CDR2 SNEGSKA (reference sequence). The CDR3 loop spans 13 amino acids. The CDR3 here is CSAYRGGYNEQFF. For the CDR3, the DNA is TGCAGTGCTTATAGAGGGGGATACAATGAGCAGTTCTTC.